This T cell receptor beta chain is from a study of cytomegalovirus exposure and HLA in healthy donors. The PCR ran on 60 Vbeta and 13 Jbeta primers. The assay was immunoSEQ multiplex PCR, and TCRdb's table has in-frame clones only and misses some. The sample table includes roughly 84,000 clones. Per germline, CDR1 MNHEY and CDR2 SMNVEV (reference sequence). With 5 bases clipped from V and 8 bases from J, the junction kept 20 bases outside the gene matches. The CDR3 is 18 residues long. The source of this sequence is a middle-aged man in good health and CMV-seronegative. The genes are TRBV27 and TRBJ2-3; 9 bases fit TRBD1. Specimen: PBMCs. CDR3: CASSTPGQGIIVSGTQYF. Written as DNA, the CDR3 is TGTGCCAGCAGTACCCCGGGACAGGGCATAATCGTTTCCGGTACGCAGTATTTT.